The clone carrying this TCR beta chain has ten or more counts. Its antigen is currently unknown. The CDR3 end lies 3 residues beyond the end of the read and is filled in from the germline J gene. Generated by immunoSEQ multiplex PCR, the TCRdb table keeps only in-frame clones and is missing some. Recorded here are 40,000 to 45,000 clones, none singletons. This entry is derived from a study of T cell clonality in common variable immunodeficiency. Whole-study findings and limits: Compared with controls, CVID subjects had fewer shared TCRbeta clones. Repertoire-complication correlations in CVID were limited by patient heterogeneity.

This CDR3 is 15 amino acids long. The V end was cut by 1 base, the J end by 1 base, with 10 bases between. Germline-derived CDR1 and CDR2 are SEHNR and FQNEAQ (reference sequence). Sequencing used peripheral blood mononuclear cells. V usage is TRBV7-9 and J usage is TRBJ1-1; D not certain. The receptor comes from a person aged 18 to 75 in good health. Incomplete CDR3 DNA: TGTGCCAGCAGCTTAGTGCAGGCCGGGAACACTGAA. Amino acids: CASSLVQAGNTE. The entire CDR3 is CASSLVQAGNTEAFF.